Given below is one T cell receptor beta chain in context. What it binds is not known. This sample was included in a study of human T cells and chemical hapten exposure. Across the whole study: A patient group, mainly female, showed alopecia areata, totalis or universalis.

Whole-study findings and limits: TCRs at a frequency above 1 in 1000 stayed unchanged with DPC sensitization.

TCRdb re-called the RACE reads with MiXCR, one entry per CDR3 protein. In the table there are over 70,000 distinct CDR3 sequences, about 9% of which are singletons. Noted time point: patch test 2, 6 weeks after DPC sensitization. As to treatment: therapeutic diphenylcyclopropenone sensitization with weekly scalp DPC. Blood collection took place prior to placing each patch test. Total RNA was extracted from unfractionated whole blood. Per the germline V gene, CDR1 is MNHEY and CDR2 is SVGAGI. The V end was cut by 1 base, the J end by 7 bases, with 13 bases between. The CDR3 is made up of 14 amino acids.

The gene calls are TRBV6-5 and TRBJ1-1, with a possible D match to TRBD1 (5 bases). The input for sequencing was whole blood, taken in connection with sensitization to the hapten diphenylcyclopropenone (DPC). This receptor was taken from a woman aged 45-59 years with alopecia areata. Some clones in this sample may be carry-over from other donors' samples. The CDR3 region has the DNA TGTGCCAGCAGTTACTTAGGGGCTCCCCTTGAAGCTTTCTTT. It encodes CASSYLGAPLEAFF.